The rows below give T cell receptor beta chains drawn from one sample of a study of T cells in Graves' hyperthyroidism and ophthalmopathy. TCRdb reprocessed the multiplex PCR reads with MiXCR, giving one entry per CDR3 protein. Among roughly 380,000 distinct CDR3 sequences listed, about 13% were seen once. Sequenced material: blood. These receptors came from a man aged 25-40 years with Graves' hyperthyroidism that later progressed to Graves' ophthalmopathy. The CDR3 runs from the conserved cysteine through the conserved F or W. The D gene is left open where the match is weak. Some rows mark clone size as missing; the rest say once, few, many or name a class of expanded clone.

d_gene,j_gene,abundance,v_gene,CDR3nt,CDR3aa
TRBD1,TRBJ2-2,many,TRBV11-3,TGTGCCAGCAGTCCGGACAGGTCGAACACCGGGGAGCTGTTTTTT,CASSPDRSNTGELFF
.,TRBJ1-2,few,TRBV5-1,TGCGCCAGCAGCTACGGAACGAACTATGAGAACTATGGCTACACCTTC,CASSYGTNYENYGYTF
TRBD1,TRBJ1-4,many,TRBV28,TGTGCCAGCACTCAGATAACCGGGACAGGGAAAAAACTGTTTTTT,CASTQITGTGKKLFF
.,TRBJ2-3,many,TRBV6-6,TGTGCCAGCAGTTACTCGATCGGGGGCGAAAGGACAGATACGCAGTATTTT,CASSYSIGGERTDTQYF
.,TRBJ1-6,few,TRBV20-1,TGCAGTGCTAGAGATCTCGGGGGGGTATTGGTTTCACCCCTCCACTTT,CSARDLGGVLVSPLHF
TRBD2,TRBJ2-3,.,TRBV19,TGTGCCAGTAGTCCGACGACTAGCGGCACAGATACGCAGTATTTT,CASSPTTSGTDTQYF
TRBD1,TRBJ1-1,few,TRBV5-4,TGTGCCAGCAGCCCAGGGGGAGATTACACTGAAGCTTTCTTT,CASSPGGDYTEAFF
TRBD2,TRBJ2-3,few,TRBV20-1,TGCAGTGCCTGGGGACTAGCGGGGGGCACTAGCACAGATACGCAGTATTTT,CSAWGLAGGTSTDTQYF
.,TRBJ1-1,.,TRBV29-1,TGCAGCGGGGGGAACACTGAAGCTTTCTTT,CSGGNTEAFF
.,TRBJ1-1,many,TRBV3-1,TGTGCCAGCAGCGGGGGAGGGATTGAAGCTTTCTTT,CASSGGGIEAFF
.,TRBJ2-5,few,TRBV30,TGTGGATCAAGCCAGGGGTTCCAAGAGACCCAGTACTTC,CGSSQGFQETQYF
.,TRBJ1-2,few,TRBV25-1,TGTGCCAGCAGCTACCACGGGGGCGGCTACACCTTC,CASSYHGGGYTF
.,TRBJ2-7,few,TRBV3-1,TGTGCCAGCAGCCAAGGTGGCACACGCTCCTACGAGCAGTACTTC,CASSQGGTRSYEQYF
TRBD2,TRBJ2-1,few,TRBV14,TGTGCCAGCAGCCAAGAGTCTGCGGGACTAGCGGGGAAGAGCTCCTACAATGAGCAGTTCTTC,CASSQESAGLAGKSSYNEQFF
.,TRBJ1-3,few,TRBV28,TGTGCCAGCGCAGACGGCGGCTCTGGAAACACCATATATTTT,CASADGGSGNTIYF
.,TRBJ1-1,many,TRBV19,TGTGCCAGTAGTATAGTGCCTTTAGGCACTGAAGCTTTCTTT,CASSIVPLGTEAFF
.,TRBJ1-2,.,TRBV6-1,TGTGCCAGCAGTGAAGACGGGAAGTGGGGGCGAGGCTACACCTTC,CASSEDGKWGRGYTF
TRBD1,TRBJ1-4,few,TRBV28,TGTGCCGGCGGGGACAGGAATCTTGAAAAACTGTTTTTT,CAGGDRNLEKLFF
.,TRBJ1-2,many,TRBV30,TGTGCCTGGAGTAAAGGGGCGCCAAACTATGGCTACACCTTC,CAWSKGAPNYGYTF
.,TRBJ2-7,many,TRBV18,TGTGCCAGCTCACCACGACAGGCTGCCGAGCAGTACTTC,CASSPRQAAEQYF
.,TRBJ1-5,many,TRBV19,TGTGCCAGTAGTATTGTATGGACAAGCAATCAGCCCCAGCATTTT,CASSIVWTSNQPQHF
.,TRBJ1-2,.,TRBV19,TGTGCCAGTCGAAAGGGCCTTCCCGCAGACTATGGCTACACCTTC,CASRKGLPADYGYTF
.,TRBJ2-7,many,TRBV5-1,TGCGCCAGCAGCTTGGAGGCAATCATCAGGGGCGAGCAGTACTTC,CASSLEAIIRGEQYF
TRBD2,TRBJ2-1,many,TRBV20-1,TGCAGTGCTAGAGATCTAGCGGGGCTTTCCTACAATGAGCAGTTCTTC,CSARDLAGLSYNEQFF
.,TRBJ1-5,.,TRBV30,TGTGCCTGGAGTGTATTTGGCCGAGCGGGGCCCCAGCATTTT,CAWSVFGRAGPQHF
.,TRBJ1-2,.,TRBV12-3/TRBV12-4,TGTGCCAGCAGTTTTGCAGGGCAGCATGGCTACACCTTC,CASSFAGQHGYTF
.,TRBJ1-5,many,TRBV28,TGTGCCAGCAGTTTATTGGGGCCAGGGCAGCCCCAGCATTTT,CASSLLGPGQPQHF
.,TRBJ1-1,many,TRBV18,TGTGCCAGCTCACCGAAGACAGGGAACACTGAAGCTTTCTTT,CASSPKTGNTEAFF
.,TRBJ2-7,many,TRBV12-3/TRBV12-4,TGTGCCAGCAGTTTATTTGGTGGCAGTTCCTACGAGCAGTACTTC,CASSLFGGSSYEQYF
TRBD2,TRBJ2-2,many,TRBV7-2,TGTGCCAGCAGCAGGACTAGCGGGGCGACGAACACCGGGGAGCTGTTTTTT,CASSRTSGATNTGELFF
TRBD1,TRBJ1-2,.,TRBV6-1,TGTGCCACCTTAAAGGACAGGGTTAAGGACTACACCTTC,CATLKDRVKDYTF
TRBD1,TRBJ2-7,many,TRBV15,TGTGCCACCAGCAGGAACCGGGACAGGGCATCCGAGCAGTACTTC,CATSRNRDRASEQYF
.,TRBJ2-7,few,TRBV28,TGTGCCAGCAGTTTGTCAGGGTTCTCCTACAAGCAGTACTTC,CASSLSGFSYKQYF
.,TRBJ1-6,many,TRBV20-1,TGCAGTGCTAGAGATCCCACGACAGGATACCTACCCCTCCACTTT,CSARDPTTGYLPLHF
.,TRBJ2-7,.,TRBV10-1,TGCGCCAGCAGTGAGGATTGGGGACAAGGCCCTTACGAGCAGTACTTC,CASSEDWGQGPYEQYF
.,TRBJ2-5,few,TRBV7-9,TGTGCCAGCAGCCTCAGGATCCAAGAGACCCAGTACTTC,CASSLRIQETQYF
TRBD1,TRBJ2-1,.,TRBV19,TGTGCCAGTACCAGGACAGGAAAGGGGACAGCGGCCCATGAGCAGTTCTTC,CASTRTGKGTAAHEQFF
.,TRBJ1-1,many,TRBV28,TGTGCCAGCAGTTTAAGCAGGGAGGGAGCTTTCTTT,CASSLSREGAFF
TRBD1,TRBJ1-2,few,TRBV15,TGTGCCACCAGCAGAGATCCGGGACAGGGCCGCGGCTACACCTTC,CATSRDPGQGRGYTF
.,TRBJ1-4,few,TRBV12-3/TRBV12-4,TGTGCCAGCAGGGCAGGGGAGGAGGAAAAACTGTTTTTT,CASRAGEEEKLFF
TRBD1,TRBJ2-1,many,TRBV7-8,TGTGCCAGCAGCTTAGGGGACAGAGATGAGCAGTTCTTC,CASSLGDRDEQFF
TRBD1,TRBJ1-1,.,TRBV5-1,TGCGCCAGCAGCCAACCACAGACAGGGAGTTTGAACACTGAAGCTTTCTTT,CASSQPQTGSLNTEAFF
.,TRBJ2-4,.,TRBV7-9,TGTGCCAGCAGCTTATCGACAGGCGAAAACATTCAGTACTTC,CASSLSTGENIQYF
.,TRBJ1-1,many,TRBV5-5,TGTGCCAGCAGCTTGGCCTACGGGGACACTGAAGCTTTCTTT,CASSLAYGDTEAFF
.,TRBJ2-3,many,TRBV24-1,TGTGCCACCAGTGACCCGGACAAAACAGATACGCAGTATTTT,CATSDPDKTDTQYF
.,TRBJ1-1,.,TRBV10-2,TGCGCCAGCAGTGAGATGCGTACTGAAGCTTTCTTT,CASSEMRTEAFF
.,TRBJ2-5,many,TRBV18,TGTGCCAGCTCACCACGTGCCCCCGGGGGACAAGAGACCCAGTACTTC,CASSPRAPGGQETQYF
.,TRBJ1-1,many,TRBV5-1,TGCGCCAGCAGATGGACGGCAGGGATGAACACTGAAGCTTTCTTT,CASRWTAGMNTEAFF
.,TRBJ1-2,few,TRBV4-1,TGCGCCAGCAGCCAAGCCCGGACTGACTATGGCTACACCTTC,CASSQARTDYGYTF
.,TRBJ1-5,many,TRBV30,TGTGCCTGGAGTGTTGGGAGTTTGGGCAATCAGCCCCAGCATTTT,CAWSVGSLGNQPQHF
TRBD1,TRBJ1-6,few,TRBV28,TGTGCCAGCAGATCCCAGGGGGCTGATAATTCACCCCTCCACTTT,CASRSQGADNSPLHF
.,TRBJ1-5,few,TRBV19,TGTGCCAGTAGTGACGCAGCCCCCCAGCATTTT,CASSDAAPQHF
.,TRBJ1-2,many,TRBV10-3,TGTGCCATCAGTGATACAGGGAGATCTTATGGCTACACCTTC,CAISDTGRSYGYTF
.,TRBJ1-5,.,TRBV24-1,TGTGCCACCAGTGTCTCCGATGGAGGGGTCAATCAGCCCCAGCATTTT,CATSVSDGGVNQPQHF
TRBD1,TRBJ2-3,.,TRBV13,TGTGCCAGCAGACGGACAGGGGAGGCAGATACGCAGTATTTT,CASRRTGEADTQYF
.,TRBJ2-3,many,TRBV7-2,TGTGCCAGCAGCTCCTCGTCAACAGATACGCAGTATTTT,CASSSSSTDTQYF
.,TRBJ1-2,.,TRBV27,TGTGCCAGCAGTTTAACCAGGGAATCCTATGGCTACACCTTC,CASSLTRESYGYTF
TRBD1,TRBJ2-1,many,TRBV5-1,TGCGCCAGCAGCTTATTAAAACGGGGACAGGGGCCCAATGAGCAGTTCTTC,CASSLLKRGQGPNEQFF
.,TRBJ2-7,many,TRBV7-6,TGTGCCAGCAGCTTGAACGAGGGGGCCGGGGGGAGGGAGCAGTACTTC,CASSLNEGAGGREQYF